This TCR beta chain emerged from a study of blood T cell repertoires in COVID-19. In the study overall: Whether acute or convalescent, the COVID-19 samples came from the United States, Italy and Spain.

Only in-frame clones appear in the TCRdb table, and some are missing; sequencing was by immunoSEQ multiplex PCR. The sample contains under 200,000 clones, roughly 80% of which appear only once. Participants came from about two dozen US areas, aged about 18 to 89 years. Cohorts were based on clinical histories the participants reported. The specimen was PBMCs or T cells enriched from blood (not recorded which). This clonotype was sampled from a man over 45 who had recovered from COVID-19.

The CDR3 bases are TGTGCCAGCAGCCCCGCGGGCCGGACCAGCAATGAGCAGTTCTTC. Its translation: CASSPAGRTSNEQFF. V usage is TRBV13 and J usage is TRBJ2-1, with D tentatively TRBD2 (5 bases). The V gene lost 5 bases and the J gene lost 6 bases, with 17 bases spanning the gap. CDR1 is PRHDT and CDR2 is FYEKMQ in the germline V gene (reference sequence). This CDR3 comprises 15 residues.